These 10 T cell receptor beta chains originate from one sample sequenced in a study of molecular identifiers for immune sequencing clone quantification. Using its own MiXCR run on the PCR reads, TCRdb lists one record per CDR3 protein. The data contain under 600,000 distinct CDR3 sequences, over 20% of them singletons. Sequences were obtained from naive CD8+ T cells from blood, with Jurkat cell RNA spiked in. Subset reported: FACS-sorted CD8+CD4-CCR7+CD45RA+ naive T cells. The origin of the receptors is a human donor in good health. Some libraries in this study had Jurkat cell RNA spiked in.

This chain uses TRBV20-1 with TRBJ2-3; the D gene is possibly TRBD2 (5 bases). This CDR3 has 12 residues. CDR1 DFQATT and CDR2 SNEGSKA come from the germline V gene (reference sequence). Trimming shortened V by 6 bases and J by 8 bases, and 15 bases separated the two germline ends. The chain's CDR3 is CSATEVSGTQYF. CDR3 nucleotide sequence: TGCAGTGCCACGGAGGTCAGCGGTACGCAGTATTTT.

In its sample, this clonotype was seen a few times. The rearrangement links TRBV2 to TRBJ2-7; the match to TRBD2 covers 11 bases. The V and J ends lost 6 bases and 4 bases, in that order; junction bases with no gene match: 8. In germline, CDR1 is SNHLY, CDR2 FYNNEI. CDR3 length: 15 amino acids. The CDR3 spells CASRETSGVAYEQYF. The CDR3 nucleotides are TGTGCCAGCAGGGAGACTAGCGGGGTCGCATACGAGCAGTACTTC. The full variable domain, in which reference TRBV2 and TRBJ2-7 provide the parts outside the CDR3, is EPEVTQTPSHQVTQMGQEVILRCVPISNHLYFYWYRQILGQKVEFLVSFYNNEISEKSEIFDDQFSVERPDGSNFTLKIRSTKLEDSAMYFCASRETSGVAYEQYFGPGTRLTVT.

For this clonotype: No conserved phenylalanine or tryptophan is present at the end of the CDR3, so a read error is the likely explanation. The chain employs TRBV5-4 and TRBJ1-3; TRBD1 agrees at 8 bases. V shed 1 base and J 6 bases; nucleotides not matched to a gene: 3. In germline, CDR1 is SGHNT, CDR2 YYREEE (reference sequence). The CDR3 is 14 amino acids. CDR3 nucleotides: TGTGCCAGCAGCTTGAGCCAGGGGGCAAACACCATATATTAT. This translates into CASSLSQGANTIYY.

Of note for this clonotype: A single base separates this from a much larger clone, so it may be a read error. The J gene is TRBJ1-5, the V gene TRBV12-3 or TRBV12-4, with TRBD1 as a possible D gene (6 bases). This CDR3 has 16 residues. DNA of the CDR3: TGTGCCAGCAGTTTACGGGACAAATATAGCAATCGGCCCCAGCATTTT. Translating gives CASSLRDKYSNRPQHF.

The table lists this clonotype with a few counts. The chain joins TRBV20-1 to TRBJ1-5; D is perhaps TRBD1 (6 bases). The V gene's germline CDR1 is DFQATT and CDR2 SNEGSKA (reference sequence). V dropped 0 bases and J dropped 7 bases, with 13 bases sitting between them. The CDR3 runs 14 residues. DNA for the CDR3: TGCAGTGCTAGAGATTCCAGGGGAGGACAGCCCCAGCATTTT. It is translated as CSARDSRGGQPQHF.

This clonotype appeared many times. Here the CDR3 reads CASSYGDSSYSNQPQHF. As DNA, the CDR3 is TGTGCCAGCAGTTATGGTGACAGTTCTTATAGCAATCAGCCCCAGCATTTT. This sequence joins TRBV6-6 and TRBJ1-5; D perhaps matches TRBD1 (5 bases). The germline CDR1 and CDR2 sequences are MNHNY and SVGAGI (reference sequence). The CDR3 consists of 17 residues. Trimming pared 3 bases from V and 0 bases from J, leaving 15 bases between.

This clonotype appeared many times. This rearrangement joins TRBV2 to TRBJ1-5; D not certain. Germline CDR1 and CDR2: SNHLY and FYNNEI. Trimming stripped 3 bases from V and 6 bases from J, with 6 bases between. The CDR3 contains 12 residues. CDR3 DNA sequence: TGTGCCAGCAGTGAGTTACCTCAGCCCCAGCATTTT. Protein: CASSELPQPQHF.

Only a few counts were recorded for this clonotype. The rearrangement links TRBV4-1 to TRBJ1-5; TRBD1 aligns across 9 bases. Per germline, CDR1 MGHRA and CDR2 YSYEKL. Unmatched junction bases numbered 2, after V lost 3 bases and J lost 5 bases. This CDR3 contains 14 residues. CDR3 DNA sequence: TGCGCCAGCAGCCAGGGACAGGGCCATCAGCCCCAGCATTTT. Its protein is CASSQGQGHQPQHF.

This clonotype has at least ten counts. One junction end disagrees with the germline gene, perhaps due to a read error. The V call is TRBV6-2 or TRBV6-3, the J call TRBJ1-5, with D maybe TRBD1 (6 bases). The CDR3 is 15 amino acids. From germline, CDR1 is MNHEY and CDR2 SVGEGT. The CDR3 region is CASSNSLQGNQPQHF. The CDR3 DNA reads as TGTGCCAGCAGTAACTCCCTACAGGGTAACCAGCCCCAGCATTTT.

This sequence joins TRBV9 and TRBJ2-2, with 8 bases matching TRBD1. The CDR3 spans 17 residues. CDR1 SGDLS and CDR2 YYNGEE come from the germline V gene. V gave up 4 bases and J gave up 1 base; unmatched junction bases: 9. The CDR3 protein is CASSKPADRVNTGELFF. The CDR3 DNA follows: TGTGCCAGCAGCAAGCCCGCGGACAGGGTGAACACCGGGGAGCTGTTTTTT.